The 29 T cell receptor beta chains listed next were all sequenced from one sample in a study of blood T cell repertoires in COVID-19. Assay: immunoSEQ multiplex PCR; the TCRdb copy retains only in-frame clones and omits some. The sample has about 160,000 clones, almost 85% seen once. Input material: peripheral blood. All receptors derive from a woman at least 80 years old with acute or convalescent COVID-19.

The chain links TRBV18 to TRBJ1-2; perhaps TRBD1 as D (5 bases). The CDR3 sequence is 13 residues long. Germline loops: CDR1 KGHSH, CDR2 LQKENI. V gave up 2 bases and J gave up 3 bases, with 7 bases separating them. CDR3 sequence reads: CASSPGGDYGYTF. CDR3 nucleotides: TGTGCCAGCTCACCAGGGGGGGACTATGGCTACACCTTC.

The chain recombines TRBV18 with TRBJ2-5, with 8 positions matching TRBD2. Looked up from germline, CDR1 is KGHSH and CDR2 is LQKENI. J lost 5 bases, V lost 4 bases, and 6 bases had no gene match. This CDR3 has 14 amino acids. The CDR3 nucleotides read TGTGCCAGCTCACTAGCGGGGATGATGGAGACCCAGTACTTC. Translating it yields CASSLAGMMETQYF.

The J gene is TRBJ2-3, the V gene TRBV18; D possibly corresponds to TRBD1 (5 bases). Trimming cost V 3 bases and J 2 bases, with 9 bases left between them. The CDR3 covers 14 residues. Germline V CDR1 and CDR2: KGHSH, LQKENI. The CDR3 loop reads CASSPLDTTDTQYF. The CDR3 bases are TGTGCCAGCTCACCCCTGGACACCACAGATACGCAGTATTTT.

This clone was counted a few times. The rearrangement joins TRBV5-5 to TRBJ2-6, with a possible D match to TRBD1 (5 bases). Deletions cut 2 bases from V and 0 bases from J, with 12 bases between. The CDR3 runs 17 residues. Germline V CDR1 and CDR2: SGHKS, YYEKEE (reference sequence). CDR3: CASSFLRGISGANVLTF. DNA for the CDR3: TGTGCCAGCAGCTTTCTTAGGGGAATCTCTGGGGCCAACGTCCTGACTTTC.

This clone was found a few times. Written as DNA, the CDR3 is TGTGCCAGCAGCCCCTGGGCAGGGGGGTATGGCTACACCTTC. This sequence encodes CASSPWAGGYGYTF. The V gene is TRBV6-6, the J gene TRBJ1-2; the match to TRBD1 covers 7 bases. The CDR3 extends over 14 amino acids. With 6 bases clipped from V and 5 bases from J, the junction kept 9 bases outside the gene matches. Germline lookup yields CDR1 MNHNY and CDR2 SVGAGI (reference sequence).

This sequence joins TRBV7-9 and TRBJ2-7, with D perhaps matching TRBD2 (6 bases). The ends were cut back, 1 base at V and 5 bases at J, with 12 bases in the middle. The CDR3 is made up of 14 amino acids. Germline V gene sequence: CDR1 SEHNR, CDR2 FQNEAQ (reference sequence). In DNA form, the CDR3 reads TGTGCCAGCAGCTTAGGGACAATAGCGGACGAGCAGTACTTC. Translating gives CASSLGTIADEQYF.

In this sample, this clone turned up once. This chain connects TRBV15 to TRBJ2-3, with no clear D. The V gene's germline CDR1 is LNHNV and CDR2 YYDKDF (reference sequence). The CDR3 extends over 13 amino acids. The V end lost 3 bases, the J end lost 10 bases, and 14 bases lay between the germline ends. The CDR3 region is CATSSRPRSAQYF. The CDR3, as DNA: TGTGCCACCAGCAGCCGCCCCCGGAGCGCGCAGTATTTT.

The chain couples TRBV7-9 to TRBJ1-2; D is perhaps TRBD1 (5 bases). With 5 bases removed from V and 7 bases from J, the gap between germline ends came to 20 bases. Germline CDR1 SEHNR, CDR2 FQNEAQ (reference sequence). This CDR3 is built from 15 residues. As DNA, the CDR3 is TGTGCCAGCAGCCCCCAGTTGTCGGGGGTAGGTGGCTACACCTTC. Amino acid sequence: CASSPQLSGVGGYTF.

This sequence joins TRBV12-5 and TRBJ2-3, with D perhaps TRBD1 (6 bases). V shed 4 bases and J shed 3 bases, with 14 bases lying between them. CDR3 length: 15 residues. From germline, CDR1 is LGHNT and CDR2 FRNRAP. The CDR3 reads CASGWTPGDTDTQYF. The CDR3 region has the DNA TGTGCTAGTGGTTGGACCCCAGGGGATACAGATACGCAGTATTTT.

CDR3 sequence: CASSLAPGKNTEAFF. Written as DNA, the CDR3 is TGTGCCAGCAGCTTGGCTCCAGGGAAAAACACTGAAGCTTTCTTT. The chain links TRBV5-6 to TRBJ1-1; a possible D gene is TRBD1 (5 bases). This CDR3 has 15 residues. CDR1 SGHDT and CDR2 YYEEEE come from the germline V gene. The ends were cut back, 0 bases at V and 2 bases at J, with 11 bases in the middle. The variable domain in full, with the rest retrieved from reference TRBV5-6 and TRBJ1-1, is DAGVTQSPTHLIKTRGQQVTLRCSPKSGHDTVSWYQQALGQGPQFIFQYYEEEERQRGNFPDRFSGHQFPNYSSELNVNALLLGDSALYLCASSLAPGKNTEAFFGQGTRLTVV.

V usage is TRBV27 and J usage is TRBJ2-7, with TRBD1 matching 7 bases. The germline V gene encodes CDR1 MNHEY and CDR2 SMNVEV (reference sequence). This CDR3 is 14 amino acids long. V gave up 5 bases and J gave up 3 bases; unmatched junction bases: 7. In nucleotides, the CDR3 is TGTGCCAGCAGTCCCACAGGGGTTCGCTACGAGCAGTACTTC. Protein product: CASSPTGVRYEQYF.

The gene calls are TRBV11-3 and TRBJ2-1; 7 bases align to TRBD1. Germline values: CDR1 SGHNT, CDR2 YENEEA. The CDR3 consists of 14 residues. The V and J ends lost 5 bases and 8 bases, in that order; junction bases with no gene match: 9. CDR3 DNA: TGTGCCAGCAGCCTCACAGTCGACAGGGATGAGCAGTTCTTC. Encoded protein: CASSLTVDRDEQFF.

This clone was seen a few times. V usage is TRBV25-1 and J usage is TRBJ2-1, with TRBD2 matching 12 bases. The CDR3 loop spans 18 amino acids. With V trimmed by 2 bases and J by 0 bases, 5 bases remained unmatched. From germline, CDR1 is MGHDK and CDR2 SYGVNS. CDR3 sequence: CASSEASGRVPSYNEQFF. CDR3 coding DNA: TGTGCCAGCAGTGAAGCTAGCGGGAGGGTCCCCTCCTACAATGAGCAGTTCTTC.

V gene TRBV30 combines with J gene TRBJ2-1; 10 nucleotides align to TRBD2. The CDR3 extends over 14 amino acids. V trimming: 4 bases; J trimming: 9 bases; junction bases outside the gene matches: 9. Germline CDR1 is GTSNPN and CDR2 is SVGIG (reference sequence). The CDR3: CAWMWVAGGGEQFF. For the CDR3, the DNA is TGTGCCTGGATGTGGGTAGCGGGAGGAGGTGAGCAGTTCTTC.

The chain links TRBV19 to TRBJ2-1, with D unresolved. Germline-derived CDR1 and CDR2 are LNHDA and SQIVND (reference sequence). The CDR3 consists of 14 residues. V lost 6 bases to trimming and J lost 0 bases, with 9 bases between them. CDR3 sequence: CASSFRSSYNEQFF. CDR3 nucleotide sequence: TGTGCCAGTAGCTTTCGGAGCTCCTACAATGAGCAGTTCTTC.

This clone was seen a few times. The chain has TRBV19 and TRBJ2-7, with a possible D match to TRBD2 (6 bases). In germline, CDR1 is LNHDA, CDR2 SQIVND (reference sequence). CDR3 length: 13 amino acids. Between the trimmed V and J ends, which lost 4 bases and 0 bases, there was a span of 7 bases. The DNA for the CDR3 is TGTGCCAGTAGTAGGGAGGTCTCCTACGAGCAGTACTTC. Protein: CASSREVSYEQYF.

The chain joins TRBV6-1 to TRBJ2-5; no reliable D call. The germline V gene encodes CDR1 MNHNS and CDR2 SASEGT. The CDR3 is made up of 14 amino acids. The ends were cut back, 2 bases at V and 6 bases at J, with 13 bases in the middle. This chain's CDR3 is CASSEPGLEKTQYF. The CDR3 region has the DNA TGTGCCAGCAGTGAACCGGGTCTTGAGAAGACCCAGTACTTC.

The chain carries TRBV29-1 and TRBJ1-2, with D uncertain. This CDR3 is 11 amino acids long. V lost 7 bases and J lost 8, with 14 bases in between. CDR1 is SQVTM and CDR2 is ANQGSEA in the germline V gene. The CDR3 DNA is TGCAGCGCCGGGGATCCAAGGGGCTACACCTTC. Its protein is CSAGDPRGYTF.

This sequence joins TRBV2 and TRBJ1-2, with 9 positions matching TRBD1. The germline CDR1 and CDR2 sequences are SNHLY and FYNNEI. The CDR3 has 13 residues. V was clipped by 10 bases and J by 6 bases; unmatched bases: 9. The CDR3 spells CAISRQGVDGYTF. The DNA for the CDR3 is TGTGCCATATCAAGACAGGGGGTCGATGGCTACACCTTC.

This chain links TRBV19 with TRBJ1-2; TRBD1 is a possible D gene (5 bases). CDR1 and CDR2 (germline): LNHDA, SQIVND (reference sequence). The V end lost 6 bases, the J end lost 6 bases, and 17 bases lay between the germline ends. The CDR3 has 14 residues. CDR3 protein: CASREQVTLNGYTF. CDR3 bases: TGTGCCAGTAGAGAACAGGTCACCCTCAATGGCTACACCTTC.

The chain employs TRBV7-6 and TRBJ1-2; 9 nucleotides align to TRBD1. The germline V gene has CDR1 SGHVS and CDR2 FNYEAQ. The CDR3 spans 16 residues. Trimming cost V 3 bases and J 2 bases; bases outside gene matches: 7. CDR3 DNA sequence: TGTGCCAGCAGCTTCAACCCGGGACAGGGAAACTATGGCTACACCTTC. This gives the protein CASSFNPGQGNYGYTF.

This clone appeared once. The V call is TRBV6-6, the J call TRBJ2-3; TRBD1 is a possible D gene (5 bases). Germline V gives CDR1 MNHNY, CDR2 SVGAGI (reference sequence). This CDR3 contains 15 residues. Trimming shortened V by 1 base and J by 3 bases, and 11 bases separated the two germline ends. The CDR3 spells CASSYFDSGTDTQYF. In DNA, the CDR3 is TGTGCCAGCAGTTACTTTGACAGTGGGACAGATACGCAGTATTTT.

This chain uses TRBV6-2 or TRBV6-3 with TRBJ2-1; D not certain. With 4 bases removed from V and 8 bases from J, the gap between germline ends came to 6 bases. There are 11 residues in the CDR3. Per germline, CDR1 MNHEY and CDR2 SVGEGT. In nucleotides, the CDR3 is TGTGCCAGCAGTTCGAGGTATGAGCAGTTCTTC. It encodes CASSSRYEQFF.

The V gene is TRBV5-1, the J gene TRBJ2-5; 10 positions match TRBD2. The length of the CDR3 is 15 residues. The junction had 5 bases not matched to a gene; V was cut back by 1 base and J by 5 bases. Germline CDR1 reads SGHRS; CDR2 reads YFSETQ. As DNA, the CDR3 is TGCGCCAGCAGCTTGTTAGCGGGAGGAGGCGAGACCCAGTACTTC. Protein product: CASSLLAGGGETQYF.

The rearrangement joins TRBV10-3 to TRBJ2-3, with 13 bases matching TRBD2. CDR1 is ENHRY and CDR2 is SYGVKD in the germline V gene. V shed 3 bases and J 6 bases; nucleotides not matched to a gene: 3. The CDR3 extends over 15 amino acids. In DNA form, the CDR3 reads TGTGCCATCAGTGAAGAGACTAGCGGGAGGGATACGCAGTATTTT. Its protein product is CAISEETSGRDTQYF.

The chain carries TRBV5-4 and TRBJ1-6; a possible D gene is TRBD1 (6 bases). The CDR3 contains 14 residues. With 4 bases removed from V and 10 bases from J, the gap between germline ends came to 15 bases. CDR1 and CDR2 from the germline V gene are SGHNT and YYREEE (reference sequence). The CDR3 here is CASSQAQGQSPLHF. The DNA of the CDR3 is TGTGCCAGCAGCCAGGCCCAGGGGCAATCACCCCTCCACTTT.

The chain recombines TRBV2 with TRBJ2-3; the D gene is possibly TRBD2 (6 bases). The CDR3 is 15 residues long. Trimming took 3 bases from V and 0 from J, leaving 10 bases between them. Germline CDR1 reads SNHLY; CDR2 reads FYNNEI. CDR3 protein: CASSEEGASTDTQYF. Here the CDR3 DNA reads TGTGCCAGCAGTGAGGAGGGAGCTAGCACAGATACGCAGTATTTT.

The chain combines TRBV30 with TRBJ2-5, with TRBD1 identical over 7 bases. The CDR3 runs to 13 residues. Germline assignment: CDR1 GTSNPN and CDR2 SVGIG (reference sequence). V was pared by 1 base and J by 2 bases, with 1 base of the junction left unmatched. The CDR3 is CAWSEGAQETQYF. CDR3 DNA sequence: TGTGCCTGGAGTGAGGGGGCGCAAGAGACCCAGTACTTC.

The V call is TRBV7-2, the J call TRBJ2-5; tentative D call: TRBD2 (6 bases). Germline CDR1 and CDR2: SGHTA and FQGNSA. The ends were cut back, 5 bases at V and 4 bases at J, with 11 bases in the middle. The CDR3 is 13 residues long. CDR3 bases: TGTGCCAGCAGCGCGCGGACTACAGAGACCCAGTACTTC. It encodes CASSARTTETQYF.